This TCR beta chain was found in a study of OX40 agonist ivuxolimab in advanced cancers. Study as a whole: At doses from 0.01 to 10 mg/kg, patients were given intravenous ivuxolimab every 2 weeks. Patients with hepatocellular carcinoma, melanoma, renal cell or head and neck cancer made up the dose-escalation patients. A male proportion of 82.7% was recorded, with mean age about 54 years and range about 20 to 85.

In the case of this clone: The same CDR3 can be traced to other DNA sequences in this sample.

Cycle 7 day 1, cycle 4 day 1, and baseline were the timepoints at which blood was sampled. The germline gives CDR1 SGHRS, CDR2 YFSETQ. V was pared by 0 bases and J by 7 bases, with 9 bases of the junction left unmatched. The CDR3 is 15 residues long. Clones were sequenced by immunoSEQ multiplex PCR, and TCRdb holds only the in-frame ones, with some missing. The sample consists of about 78,000 clones, approximately 90% of them appearing once. Here the sequenced sample was CD4+ or CD8+ T cells sorted from blood, taken in a trial of the OX40 agonist ivuxolimab. The clonotype comes from an adult with an advanced solid tumor such as melanoma, head and neck, liver or kidney cancer. The J gene is TRBJ2-7, the V gene TRBV5-1; 8 bases are shared with TRBD1. The CDR3: CASSLGGRGLGEQYF. The CDR3 region has the DNA TGCGCCAGCAGCTTGGGGGGCAGGGGGCTGGGGGAGCAGTACTTC. Drawing the rest from reference TRBV5-1 and TRBJ2-7, the complete variable domain is KAGVTQTPRYLIKTRGQQVTLSCSPISGHRSVSWYQQTPGQGLQFLFEYFSETQRNKGNFPGRFSGRQFSNSRSEMNVSTLELGDSALYLCASSLGGRGLGEQYFGPGTRLTVT.